These T cell receptor beta chains were read from a single sample in a study of T-cell memory formation after mild COVID-19. A single record per CDR3 protein comes from TCRdb applying MiXCR to the 5' RACE reads. The repertoire holds hundreds of thousands of distinct CDR3 sequences, with more than 20% as singletons. The sequencing sample was made of PBMCs or a T cell subset sorted from them (not recorded which). The receptors shown here come from an adult woman who had mild COVID-19 (a few samples of this study predate the infection). Cell type and time point are not known. CDR3s include the opening cysteine and the closing phenylalanine or tryptophan. A row's size may be missing; if present it is once, few, many or a size class.

J | size | V | CDR3
TRBJ2-1 | - | TRBV7-9 | CASSLTRGGPFF
TRBJ1-2 | few | TRBV20-1 | CSAPLGMGNGYTF
TRBJ2-3 | few | TRBV24-1 | CATESYGSEDTQYF
TRBJ1-2 | few | TRBV29-1 | CSIQGIGYGYTF
TRBJ1-1 | - | TRBV25-1 | CASSEVMDTEAFF
TRBJ1-2 | - | TRBV5-4 | CASNNQGGYGYTF
TRBJ2-7 | few | TRBV6-1 | CASRPGWAAGNSYEQYF
TRBJ2-7 | - | TRBV4-3 | CASSQGIDGYEQYF
TRBJ1-5 | once | TRBV6-5 | CASRRTPEGSNQPQHF
TRBJ2-7 | - | TRBV24-1 | CATSDPGMSGEQYF
TRBJ2-7 | - | TRBV24-1 | CATSDSRVLQDEQYF
TRBJ2-7 | - | TRBV12-3/TRBV12-4 | CASSFIPDFPGFFYEQYF
TRBJ1-3 | few | TRBV7-8 | CASSLAAISGNTIYF
TRBJ1-2 | few | TRBV6-2/TRBV6-3 | CASSKSAPPGQRGYTF
TRBJ2-2 | many | TRBV19 | CASSTATTYTGELFF
TRBJ2-3 | - | TRBV9 | CASSGRQGLRGTDTQYF
TRBJ1-5 | few | TRBV15 | CATSFTGSSNQPQHF
TRBJ2-5 | - | TRBV11-2 | CASSFGLWETQYF
TRBJ2-1 | - | TRBV30 | CAWSEFTQDNEQFF
TRBJ2-1 | few | TRBV12-3/TRBV12-4 | CASSLLAGGGYEQFF
TRBJ2-1 | - | TRBV29-1 | CSVGYEQFF
TRBJ2-6 | - | TRBV7-2 | CASSLTFRQSGANVLTF
TRBJ1-3 | many | TRBV5-4 | CASTLQTGTGPTGNTIYF
TRBJ2-7 | - | TRBV7-2 | CASSLEVGPYEQYF
TRBJ2-1 | - | TRBV29-1 | CSTRVSTARFF
TRBJ2-1 | - | TRBV25-1 | CASSESQRENNEQFF
TRBJ1-1 | - | TRBV29-1 | CSVNEGGRGTEAFF
TRBJ2-3 | few | TRBV29-1 | CSVKGTSSTDTQYF
TRBJ2-1 | few | TRBV20-1 | CSARDPRYNEQFF
TRBJ2-3 | - | TRBV4-1 | CAGSRRLAGGLGTDTQYF
TRBJ2-1 | - | TRBV5-8 | CASSLVRLAGKFGNEQFF
TRBJ2-7 | - | TRBV6-5 | CASSYSTSGAKEQYF
TRBJ1-2 | - | TRBV5-6 | CASSLGRGVGARGYTF
TRBJ2-7 | - | TRBV4-1 | CASSQSAGENEQYF
TRBJ1-2 | few | TRBV5-1 | CASSLHRADYGYTF